The 29 T cell receptor beta chains given below trace back to one sample, sequenced in a study of monozygotic twins with cystic fibrosis. The method was immunoSEQ multiplex PCR; TCRdb's version includes in-frame clones alone and lacks a portion of them. The sample lists about 35,000 clones, approximately 65% seen once, with 0.7% to 1% in the top ten. The sample taken for sequencing was blood. Receptors were obtained from a girl between 10 and 17 years old with cystic fibrosis.

The chain links TRBV29-1 to TRBJ2-3; D may be TRBD1 or TRBD2 (5 bases each). Germline CDR1 reads SQVTM; CDR2 reads ANQGSEA. The ends were cut back, 3 bases at V and 3 bases at J, with 13 bases in the middle. This CDR3 is 14 amino acids long. CDR3 loop: CSVEGVHRTDTQYF. The CDR3 region has the DNA TGCAGCGTTGAGGGGGTCCATAGGACAGATACGCAGTATTTT.

This chain joins TRBV7-2 and TRBJ1-2; no clear D. Trimming removed 5 bases at V and 2 bases at J, with 15 bases between. This CDR3 comprises 15 residues. Germline CDR1 and CDR2: SGHTA and FQGNSA. The CDR3 sequence: CASSPRREWNYGYTF. Here the CDR3 DNA reads TGTGCCAGCAGCCCCAGACGGGAATGGAACTATGGCTACACCTTC.

This clone was observed a handful of times. The chain combines TRBV27 with TRBJ1-2; D gene ambiguous. The CDR3 sequence is 14 residues long. Germline-derived CDR1 and CDR2 are MNHEY and SMNVEV (reference sequence). Trimming shortened V by 6 bases and J by 8 bases, and 19 bases separated the two germline ends. The CDR3 here is CASRSTTGRYGYTF. CDR3 coding DNA: TGTGCCAGCAGATCGACTACCGGACGGTACGGCTACACCTTC.

This clone came up a few times. V gene TRBV7-9 combines with J gene TRBJ2-7; 7 nucleotides align to TRBD1. The CDR3 is made up of 12 amino acids. Trimming removed 5 bases from V and 3 bases from J; junction bases left unmatched: 1. Per the germline V gene, CDR1 is SEHNR and CDR2 is FQNEAQ (reference sequence). The CDR3 region is CASSGQVYEQYF. The CDR3 coding sequence is TGTGCCAGCAGCGGACAGGTCTACGAGCAGTACTTC.

A few counts support this clone. The chain recombines TRBV4-1 with TRBJ2-7; 7 nucleotides align to TRBD2. The CDR3 runs 14 residues. The trim removed 4 bases at V and 0 bases at J, leaving 3 bases unmatched. Germline V gene data show CDR1 as MGHRA and CDR2 as YSYEKL. The CDR3, as DNA: TGCGCCAGCAGCCGTGAGCGGGACTCCTACGAGCAGTACTTC. Translated, it gives CASSRERDSYEQYF.

This chain joins TRBV6-5 and TRBJ2-7; D is possibly TRBD1 (5 bases). The V gene's germline CDR1 is MNHEY and CDR2 SVGAGI. The CDR3 has 13 amino acids. The V and J ends lost 2 bases and 2 bases respectively, with 7 bases between them. The CDR3 is CASSYGQPYEQYF. The CDR3 nucleotides read TGTGCCAGCAGTTACGGACAACCCTACGAGCAGTACTTC.

The rearrangement links TRBV27 to TRBJ1-5, with D perhaps matching TRBD1 (5 bases). The CDR3 totals 15 residues. V was clipped by 3 bases and J by 0 bases, with 9 bases between them. Germline V gene sequence: CDR1 MNHEY, CDR2 SMNVEV (reference sequence). This CDR3 is CASSFDRYSNQPQHF. The CDR3 DNA sequence: TGTGCCAGCAGTTTTGACAGATATAGCAATCAGCCCCAGCATTTT.

This clone was detected only a few times. V and J are TRBV28 and TRBJ2-7; TRBD2 might be the D (6 bases). This CDR3 has 15 amino acids. Germline V lookup: CDR1 MDHEN, CDR2 SYDVKM. The V end lost 6 bases, the J end lost 4 bases, and 19 bases lay between the germline ends. CDR3 sequence (DNA): TGTGCCAGCAGGCGGGGCCTCCTCTCGGGGTACGAGCAGTACTTC. It codes for CASRRGLLSGYEQYF.

The chain carries TRBV27 and TRBJ1-1, with D possibly TRBD1 on 5 matching bases. Germline values: CDR1 MNHEY, CDR2 SMNVEV (reference sequence). This CDR3 has 13 amino acids. The V end was cut by 2 bases, the J end by 1 base, with 5 bases between. In nucleotides, the CDR3 is TGTGCCAGCAGTTTAACAGGGAACACTGAAGCTTTCTTT. It translates to CASSLTGNTEAFF.

The chain carries TRBV29-1 and TRBJ2-7; no reliable D call. The CDR3 sequence is 13 residues long. The ends were cut back, 3 bases at V and 2 bases at J, with 11 bases in the middle. CDR1 is SQVTM, CDR2 ANQGSEA, per germline. In DNA form, the CDR3 reads TGCAGCGTTGAGTCGGCGGAGACCTACGAGCAGTACTTC. This translates into CSVESAETYEQYF.

The chain has TRBV18 and TRBJ2-7; a weak D match, TRBD2 (6 bases). The CDR3 loop spans 16 amino acids. Germline V gives CDR1 KGHSH, CDR2 LQKENI. V was pared by 2 bases and J by 1 base, with 15 bases between. CDR3 sequence (DNA): TGTGCCAGCTCACCAGGAGGAGTGGCGGGGTCCTACGAGCAGTACTTC. Residues: CASSPGGVAGSYEQYF.

The rearrangement joins TRBV7-9 to TRBJ1-4; D not certain. The CDR3 has 15 residues. Trimming took 1 base from V and 4 from J, leaving 10 bases between them. In germline, CDR1 is SEHNR, CDR2 FQNEAQ (reference sequence). The CDR3 nucleotides read TGTGCCAGCAGCTTAGTGGGGTCGAATAATGAAAAACTGTTTTTT. Encoded protein: CASSLVGSNNEKLFF. Full variable domain (rest looked up from reference TRBV7-9 and TRBJ1-4): DTGVSQNPRHKITKRGQNVTFRCDPISEHNRLYWYRQTLGQGPEFLTYFQNEAQLEKSRLLSDRFSAERPKGSFSTLEIQRTEQGDSAMYLCASSLVGSNNEKLFFGSGTQLSVL.

The rearrangement links TRBV6-5 to TRBJ2-3; D is perhaps TRBD1 or TRBD2 (5 bases each). Germline V gives CDR1 MNHEY, CDR2 SVGAGI. This CDR3 is 13 amino acids long. Deletions cut 8 bases from V and 1 base from J, with 10 bases between. The CDR3 DNA reads TGTGCCAGCGGGGGAGTCGGCACAGATACGCAGTATTTT. Translating gives CASGGVGTDTQYF.

The chain couples TRBV14 to TRBJ2-1; possibly TRBD1 or TRBD2 for D (5 bases each). The V gene's germline CDR1 is SGHDN and CDR2 FVKESK. Between the trimmed V and J ends, which lost 1 base and 9 bases, there was a span of 7 bases. The CDR3 runs 12 residues. The CDR3 DNA is TGTGCCAGCAGCCAAGCCGGGACTGAGCAGTTCTTC. It yields the protein CASSQAGTEQFF.

V usage is TRBV9 and J usage is TRBJ2-2; D call uncertain. V was pared by 1 base and J by 4 bases, with 8 bases between. This CDR3 has 14 residues. Per the germline V gene, CDR1 is SGDLS and CDR2 is YYNGEE. The CDR3 bases are TGTGCCAGCAGCGTATTTCAAGGCACCGGGGAGCTGTTTTTT. Residues: CASSVFQGTGELFF.

The J gene is TRBJ2-7, the V gene TRBV14; 7 nucleotides line up with TRBD1. Unmatched junction bases numbered 9, after V lost 4 bases and J lost 0 bases. Germline V CDR1 and CDR2: SGHDN, FVKESK. This CDR3 has 16 amino acids. The CDR3 reads CASSLTGDSSSYEQYF. CDR3 sequence (DNA): TGTGCCAGCAGCCTTACAGGGGATTCAAGCTCCTACGAGCAGTACTTC.

This clone was seen a handful of times. The genes are TRBV15 and TRBJ2-2, with 11 bases matching TRBD2. Germline-derived CDR1 and CDR2 are LNHNV and YYDKDF (reference sequence). The J segment lost 7 bases and the V segment lost 0 bases, leaving 7 bases of the junction unmatched. CDR3 size: 17 residues. CDR3 amino acids: CATSRDGSGRANGELFF. The CDR3 nucleotides read TGTGCCACCAGCAGAGATGGTAGCGGGAGGGCGAACGGGGAGCTGTTTTTT.

This rearrangement joins TRBV10-3 to TRBJ1-2; D gene ambiguous. The CDR3 covers 18 residues. Germline V CDR1 and CDR2: ENHRY, SYGVKD. Trimming cost V 4 bases and J 1 base, with 22 bases left between them. The CDR3 here is CAISGNVSPLLNNYGYTF. The DNA for the CDR3 is TGTGCCATCAGTGGGAATGTGAGCCCGCTCCTCAATAACTATGGCTACACCTTC.

This rearrangement joins TRBV2 to TRBJ2-5, with 8 positions matching TRBD2. The V gene's germline CDR1 is SNHLY and CDR2 FYNNEI. The CDR3 length is 13 residues. V dropped 6 bases and J dropped 2; count of bases not matched to a gene: 2. In DNA form, the CDR3 reads TGTGCCAGCAGGGGACTAGAGCAAGAGACCCAGTACTTC. Translation gives CASRGLEQETQYF.

This clone was seen more than once but under ten times. The V and J genes are TRBV27 and TRBJ2-5; 11 nucleotides agree with TRBD2. The germline V gene encodes CDR1 MNHEY and CDR2 SMNVEV (reference sequence). The CDR3 length is 15 residues. V shed 5 bases, J shed 4 bases, and the junction held 6 bases outside the gene matches. The CDR3 DNA sequence: TGTGCCAGCAGTAACGGACTAGCGGGCGCAGAGACCCAGTACTTC. Translated, it gives CASSNGLAGAETQYF.

DNA of the CDR3: TGTGCCAGCAGCCCCGGGGGTGGCACTGAAGCTTTCTTT. Translated, it gives CASSPGGGTEAFF. The rearrangement joins TRBV7-8 to TRBJ1-1, with D tentatively TRBD1 (5 bases). With 5 bases removed from V and 4 bases from J, the gap between germline ends came to 11 bases. The germline gives CDR1 SGHVS, CDR2 FQNEAQ. This CDR3 region has 13 residues.

This clone was detected a few times. J is TRBJ2-6 and V is TRBV28; D is undetermined. Germline V gene lookup returns CDR1 MDHEN and CDR2 SYDVKM. This CDR3 is 12 amino acids long. The V end lost 5 bases, the J end lost 2 bases, and 1 base lay between the germline ends. The CDR3 loop is CASSPGANVLTF. CDR3 coding DNA: TGTGCCAGCAGTCCTGGGGCCAACGTCCTGACTTTC.

The chain is built from TRBV7-6 and TRBJ2-2, with 8 bases aligning to TRBD2. The V and J ends lost 5 bases and 4 bases, in that order; junction bases with no gene match: 6. Germline CDR1 SGHVS, CDR2 FNYEAQ. This CDR3 is 15 amino acids long. CDR3 in DNA: TGTGCCAGCAGCCCAGGACGGGGGGGCACCGGGGAGCTGTTTTTT. Its translation: CASSPGRGGTGELFF.

This chain connects TRBV7-2 to TRBJ1-2, with D tentatively TRBD1 (6 bases). Germline values: CDR1 SGHTA, CDR2 FQGNSA. Trimming took off 5 bases at V and 4 bases at J, with 17 bases between the two ends. This CDR3 has 15 residues. CDR3 nucleotide sequence: TGTGCCAGCAGCAGCCGAGGGGGACTGCCCTATGGCTACACCTTC. As protein: CASSSRGGLPYGYTF.

The rearrangement uses TRBV21-1 and TRBJ2-1. TRBV21-1 is termed a pseudogene. This CDR3 is built from 16 residues. CDR3 loop: CASNSTPVGSYNEQFF. CDR3 in DNA: TGTGCCAGCAACTCCACCCCGGTAGGGTCCTACAATGAGCAGTTCTTC.

CDR3 sequence reads: CAWSVGVSGANVLTF. The CDR3, as DNA: TGTGCCTGGAGTGTAGGGGTCTCTGGGGCCAACGTCCTGACTTTC. This chain uses TRBV30 with TRBJ2-6, with D perhaps matching TRBD1 (5 bases). CDR3 size: 15 residues. V shed 0 bases and J shed 0 bases, with 6 bases lying between them. CDR1 and CDR2 (germline): GTSNPN, SVGIG (reference sequence).

This chain uses TRBV6-1 with TRBJ2-5, with D perhaps matching TRBD1 (6 bases). Deletions cut 4 bases from V and 1 base from J, with 16 bases between. CDR3 size: 16 residues. Germline V gene data show CDR1 as MNHNS and CDR2 as SASEGT. This CDR3 reads CASSAHPGATQETQYF. CDR3 DNA sequence: TGTGCCAGCAGTGCGCACCCAGGGGCCACCCAAGAGACCCAGTACTTC.

The CDR3 sequence is CASSLQSDYGYTF. The CDR3 nucleotides are TGTGCCAGCAGCTTACAGAGCGATTATGGCTACACCTTC. The chain combines TRBV7-9 with TRBJ1-2; D gene ambiguous. Germline V gene data show CDR1 as SEHNR and CDR2 as FQNEAQ (reference sequence). The germline V and J ends were trimmed by 2 bases and 5 bases, with 9 bases remaining between them. The CDR3 length is 13 residues.

The rearrangement links TRBV7-6 to TRBJ2-7, with D perhaps given as TRBD1 or TRBD2 (6 bases each). The germline CDR1 and CDR2 sequences are SGHVS and FNYEAQ. The germline V and J ends were trimmed by 5 bases and 0 bases, with 17 bases remaining between them. The CDR3 contains 16 residues. The CDR3 DNA sequence: TGTGCCAGCAGCCCCACCGGAGGGGGTAGCTCCTACGAGCAGTACTTC. Translated, it gives CASSPTGGGSSYEQYF.